The 2 T cell receptor beta chains given below trace back to one sample, sequenced in a study of beta chain features in type 1 diabetes (dated by TCRdb to the late 2010s). The library came from the immunoSEQ multiplex PCR assay. All of the isolated RNA was reverse transcribed with the High Capacity cDNA Reverse Transcription Kit, so expressed TCRB transcripts were sequenced. Imported from immuneACCESS, the table was reduced by TCRdb to in-frame sequences with V and J called. These copies leave out some clones; in studies compared against another copy, an unresolved V gene accounts for under half, and the cause of the remainder is not known. Across this sample there are about 620,000 clones, with 15% to 19% seen only once. About 0.086% of the sample goes to the ten largest clones. The sample taken for sequencing was naive CD4+ T cells from blood. The cell subset or site label on this specimen signifies: true naive CD4+ T cells. The receptor set was obtained from a man aged 18 to 29 in good health.

This clone occurred a few times. Different DNA sequences within this sample yield the same CDR3. The J gene is TRBJ2-7, the V gene TRBV7-9; 8 bases agree with TRBD1. The V segment lost 4 bases and the J segment 2 bases; nucleotides outside the gene matches: 4. CDR3 length: 14 amino acids. CDR1 is SEHNR, CDR2 FQNEAQ, per germline (reference sequence). For the CDR3, the DNA is TGTGCCAGCAGCTATAGACAGGGGACCTACGAGCAGTACTTC. Its translation is CASSYRQGTYEQYF.

The chain has TRBV21-1 and TRBJ2-7. TRBV21-1 counts as a pseudogene. This CDR3 comprises 10 residues. The CDR3 sequence: CASSKHEQYF. CDR3 nucleotide sequence: TGTGCCAGCAGCAAACACGAGCAGTACTTC.